This is a list of T cell receptor beta chains from one sample in a study of cytomegalovirus exposure and HLA in healthy donors. The data were produced by immunoSEQ multiplex PCR, yet TCRdb's version contains in-frame clones alone and is incomplete. In the table there are about 130,000 clones, approximately 74% of which are singletons. Sequenced: PBMCs. The receptors shown here come from a man aged 35-49 years in good health and CMV-seropositive. The conserved cysteine and the conserved F or W are not part of the CDR3 here.

v_gene	j_gene	CDR3aa
TRBV4-3	TRBJ2-7	ASSQGGQRATYEQY
TRBV4-1	TRBJ1-2	ASSQAGGLRHGYT
TRBV5-1	TRBJ1-2	ASSSQGAHGYT
TRBV4-1	TRBJ2-7	ASSQVLAGAYEQY
TRBV6-5	TRBJ1-4	ASSGPGFEKLF
TRBV19	TRBJ2-1	ASSQDREDEQF
TRBV19	TRBJ2-1	ASRPTSGLSYNEQF
TRBV30	TRBJ2-7	AWTGDNDEQY
TRBV7-6	TRBJ2-1	ASSLGTANEQF
TRBV29-1	TRBJ1-2	SVEGGGSGYT
TRBV21-1	TRBJ2-7	ASMIQESYEQY
TRBV27	TRBJ2-4	ASSFRGAGTGNLLAKNIQY
TRBV4-3	TRBJ1-1	ASSQSRTQLGYTEAF
TRBV7-9	TRBJ1-1	ASSLAEGLFTEAF
TRBV5-1	TRBJ1-1	ASSLSEGPTEAF
TRBV7-8	TRBJ2-1	ASSLVAGGSNEQF
TRBV7-8	TRBJ2-1	ASSLWGQGYNEQF
TRBV19	TRBJ1-4	ASSIGQGAWSTNEKLF
TRBV5-1	TRBJ2-1	ASNMGTSSLNYNEQF
TRBV29-1	TRBJ2-3	SVQAGGSADTQY
TRBV6-1	TRBJ1-1	ASSPYLYTEAF
TRBV7-2	TRBJ1-1	ASSPRGTGYGTEAF
TRBV7-2	TRBJ1-3	ASSPLGFSGGARNTIY
TRBV28	TRBJ2-7	ASHTRDRSSYEQY
TRBV7-6	TRBJ2-5	ASSLRQEGETQY
TRBV29-1	TRBJ1-6	SVRTGVNSPLH
TRBV7-9	TRBJ2-2	ASSSPTGLAITGELF
TRBV2	TRBJ2-5	AHREETQY
TRBV19	TRBJ2-7	ASSISPAAYEQY
TRBV11-2	TRBJ1-3	ASSLMWASGNTIY
TRBV11-2	TRBJ1-2	ASSLGAPGGYYGYT
TRBV9	TRBJ1-3	ASSVDRGYTGNTIY
TRBV5-6	TRBJ1-4	ASSSGQGANEKLF
TRBV18	TRBJ2-4	ASSPPRVNIQY
TRBV23-1	TRBJ2-7	ASEGTSGGTYEQY
TRBV27	TRBJ2-1	ASSSPLRAHPSRFRGEQF
TRBV29-1	TRBJ1-2	SVGTGGGYT
TRBV28	TRBJ2-7	ASNSREPRKAYEQY
TRBV5-6	TRBJ2-5	ASSLAGDKETQY
TRBV6-5	TRBJ1-6	ASSSDRGRSPLH
TRBV28	TRBJ1-5	ASPTGGGLYGRDSFAQPQH
TRBV7-9	TRBJ2-2	ASSPPGSSGRGTGELF
TRBV9	TRBJ2-7	ASSVAAAGYGDEQY
TRBV6-1	TRBJ1-6	ASREQGAGNSPLH
TRBV30	TRBJ1-1	AWSETRIEAF
TRBV19	TRBJ2-7	ASTEDSGAAKQY
TRBV5-4	TRBJ1-2	ASSLGAPGHNPSYGYT
TRBV27	TRBJ2-7	ASSLFRGAYEQY
TRBV5-1	TRBJ1-6	ASSLGQGNNSPLH
TRBV10-3	TRBJ2-1	AISGLAGEDEQF
TRBV7-7	TRBJ2-5	ASSLRGGDQETQY
TRBV7-9	TRBJ1-6	ASSLRTGTNSPLH
TRBV11-2	TRBJ2-2	ASSYRGATGELF
TRBV7-2	TRBJ1-2	ASSLGGLRGYT